The entry that follows covers one TCR beta chain sequence. The sample comes from a study of PD-L1 blockade in urothelial cancer. Study as a whole: The number of prior chemotherapy regimens per patient was 0 to 3.

Each patient's cancer was a locally advanced or metastatic urothelial carcinoma. In each PCR, synthetic TCR analog templates were spiked in. The method was immunoSEQ multiplex PCR; TCRdb's version includes in-frame clones alone and lacks a portion of them. In the table there are about 25,000 clones, 84% of which are singletons. Material: PBMCs, obtained around atezolizumab (anti-PD-L1) treatment. This TCR came from a man between 65 and 79 years old with urothelial cancer.

The CDR3 is CASSLMGLADTQFF. The CDR3 DNA reads TGTGCCAGCAGCTTAATGGGACTAGCGGACACGCAGTTCTTC. J is TRBJ2-1 and V is TRBV7-3, with 11 bases lining up with TRBD2. The length of the CDR3 is 14 residues. V lost 1 base and J lost 12; bases outside the gene matches: 5. Germline assignment: CDR1 SGHTA and CDR2 FQGTGA.